This T cell receptor (beta chain) appears in the sequencing data of a study of HIV-infected children after antiretroviral therapy interruption. Overall study context: Four children interrupted treatment; four stayed on continuous treatment. General study results and limits: Some non-naive CD45RA+ T cells might be present among sorted naive cells.

V lost 6 bases, J lost 1 base, and 9 bases lay in between. The CDR3 has 13 amino acids. The V gene's germline CDR1 is MNHEY and CDR2 SVGEGT. RNA-based 3' RACE libraries used unique molecular identifiers. In TCRdb, the 3' RACE reads were re-called with MiXCR into one record per CDR3 protein. The sample consists of some 90,000 distinct CDR3 sequences, approximately 6.9% of them appearing once. This clonotype was recorded at least ten times. The antigen remains undetermined. Treatment indicated: PENTA 11 planned treatment interruption arm or continuous ART arm. Naive CD4+ CD45RA+ CD45RO- T cells were FACS-sorted from thawed PBMCs.

Sequencing used CD45RA+ CD4+ T cells from PBMCs, pooled from several time points, obtained from a donor given antiretroviral therapy, either interrupted or continuous. The subset denotes: naive CD4+ CD45RA+ CD45RO- T cells. The clonotype comes from a pool of human donors with HIV. The J gene is TRBJ1-1, the V gene TRBV6-2 or TRBV6-3; D is undetermined. CDR3 nucleotide sequence: TGTGCCAGCAGAACAAGCCCGAACACTGAAGCTTTCTTT. Protein: CASRTSPNTEAFF.